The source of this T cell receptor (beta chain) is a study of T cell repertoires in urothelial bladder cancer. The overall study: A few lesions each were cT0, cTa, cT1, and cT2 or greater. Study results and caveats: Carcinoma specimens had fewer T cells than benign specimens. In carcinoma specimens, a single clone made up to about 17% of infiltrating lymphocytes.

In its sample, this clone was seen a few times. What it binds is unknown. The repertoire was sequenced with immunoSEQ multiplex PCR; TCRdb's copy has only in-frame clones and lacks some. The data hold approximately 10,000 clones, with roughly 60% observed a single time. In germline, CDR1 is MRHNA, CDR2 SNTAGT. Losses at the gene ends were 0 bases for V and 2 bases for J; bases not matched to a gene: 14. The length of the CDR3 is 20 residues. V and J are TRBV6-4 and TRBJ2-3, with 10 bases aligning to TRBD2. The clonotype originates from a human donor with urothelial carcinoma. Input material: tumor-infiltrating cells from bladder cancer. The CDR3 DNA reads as TGTGCCAGCAGTGACTCCTCTCTTTTGGGGACTAGCGTGAACACAGATACGCAGTATTTT. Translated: CASSDSSLLGTSVNTDTQYF.